The 17 T cell receptor beta chains in this list originate from one sample, sequenced in a study of T cell repertoires in cytomegalovirus infection. These TCRs are of unknown antigen specificity. Each CDR3 protein gets one entry after TCRdb re-called the reads with MiXCR. The sample lists about a million distinct CDR3 sequences, less than 35% seen once, with roughly an eighth in the top ten. The sequencing used cultured CD8+ T cells from PBMCs, collected from culture after CMV antigen stimulation. Source of these receptors: a human donor in good health (CMV status not recorded). Some clones in this sample may be carry-over from other donors' samples.

V gene TRBV7-6 combines with J gene TRBJ2-1; 9 bases line up with TRBD2. The CDR3 runs 15 residues. Germline assignment: CDR1 SGHVS and CDR2 FNYEAQ. V lost 6 bases and J lost 10; bases outside the gene matches: 13. The CDR3 region has the DNA TGTGCCAGCAGTGACGATGCGGGGGGGCTGGAAGAGCAGTTCTTC. Amino acid sequence: CASSDDAGGLEEQFF.

This clonotype was detected a few times. V and J are TRBV6-5 and TRBJ1-2; 7 positions match TRBD1. Per the germline V gene, CDR1 is MNHEY and CDR2 is SVGAGI. This CDR3 comprises 13 residues. J gave up 6 bases and V 2 bases, and 3 bases lay outside the gene matches. The DNA of the CDR3 is TGTGCCAGCAGTTACCTCACAGGGGATGGCTACACCTTC. Amino acids: CASSYLTGDGYTF.

With regard to this clonotype: This clone may be a read error of a much larger clone one base away. V is TRBV7-6 and J is TRBJ2-1, with 7 bases that match TRBD1. Per the germline V gene, CDR1 is SGHVS and CDR2 is FNYEAQ. This CDR3 has 16 amino acids. Trimming at V came to 5 bases and at J to 8 bases, leaving 15 bases not matched to a gene. The CDR3 nucleotides read TGTGCCAGCAGCCCCCAAACCGGGACAGTAGATCATGAGCAGTTCTTC. The encoded protein is CASSPQTGTVDHEQFF.

This clonotype appeared a few times. The chain recombines TRBV11-1 with TRBJ1-1; weak D call: TRBD1 (6 bases). Germline V CDR1 and CDR2: SGHAT, FQDESV (reference sequence). The CDR3 consists of 15 residues. Trimming pared 5 bases from V and 5 bases from J, leaving 18 bases between. CDR3: CASSPTQGFKTEAFF. CDR3 nucleotide sequence: TGTGCCAGCAGCCCAACGCAGGGGTTTAAGACTGAAGCTTTCTTT. Combining the CDR3 with reference TRBV11-1 and TRBJ1-1 gives the whole variable domain EAEVAQSPRYKITEKSQAVAFWCDPISGHATLYWYRQILGQGPELLVQFQDESVVDDSQLPKDRFSAERLKGVDSTLKIQPAELGDSAMYLCASSPTQGFKTEAFFGQGTRLTVV.

The chain uses TRBV3-1 and TRBJ2-1; perhaps TRBD1 as D (5 bases). The CDR3 contains 15 residues. Deletions cut 0 bases from V and 5 bases from J, with 11 bases between. The germline gives CDR1 LGHDT, CDR2 YNNKEL (reference sequence). The CDR3: CASSQDRVAHNEQFF. CDR3 nucleotide sequence: TGTGCCAGCAGCCAAGACAGGGTGGCGCACAATGAGCAGTTCTTC.

The chain combines TRBV19 with TRBJ2-3; 12 nucleotides agree with TRBD2. The germline gives CDR1 LNHDA, CDR2 SQIVND (reference sequence). V dropped 6 bases and J dropped 2; count of bases not matched to a gene: 3. CDR3 length: 15 amino acids. The CDR3, as DNA: TGTGCCAGTAGAAGACTAGCGGGGGACACAGATACGCAGTATTTT. Translated, it gives CASRRLAGDTDTQYF.

In DNA, the CDR3 is TGTGCCAGCAGCTTAGGCGGGGCATCGGATGAGCAGTTCTTC. It specifies CASSLGGASDEQFF. The chain combines TRBV7-9 with TRBJ2-1; the D gene is possibly TRBD2 (6 bases). Trimming pared 1 base from V and 8 bases from J, leaving 12 bases between. CDR1 SEHNR and CDR2 FQNEAQ come from the germline V gene (reference sequence). The length of the CDR3 is 14 residues.

This clonotype was detected many times. The J gene is TRBJ1-2, the V gene TRBV7-2, with TRBD1 matching 7 bases. This CDR3 has 15 residues. Germline V gene data show CDR1 as SGHTA and CDR2 as FQGNSA. Unmatched junction bases numbered 5, after V lost 4 bases and J lost 0 bases. This CDR3 reads CASSWDSRPNYGYTF. Written as DNA, the CDR3 is TGTGCCAGCAGCTGGGACAGTCGACCTAACTATGGCTACACCTTC.

This clonotype came up a few times. The chain joins TRBV13 to TRBJ1-1; unclear D gene. Germline V gene lookup returns CDR1 PRHDT and CDR2 FYEKMQ (reference sequence). The CDR3 covers 13 residues. Trimming pared 0 bases from V and 8 bases from J, leaving 10 bases between. Here the CDR3 reads CASSLGFSKEAFF. DNA of the CDR3: TGTGCCAGCAGCTTAGGGTTTTCTAAAGAAGCTTTCTTT.

With respect to this clonotype: The conserved closing phenylalanine or tryptophan is absent in this CDR3, likely reflecting a read error. CDR3 sequence (DNA): TGTGCCAGCAGTTTAGGACAGGGGGCAGGGGAGCAGTACCTC. It encodes CASSLGQGAGEQYL. The chain recombines TRBV27 with TRBJ2-7; TRBD1 agrees at 11 bases. After removal of 2 bases from V and 7 bases from J, the junction contained 4 bases not matched to a gene. Germline CDR1 reads MNHEY; CDR2 reads SMNVEV (reference sequence). This CDR3 contains 14 residues.

This clonotype was recorded a few times. This chain connects TRBV5-1 to TRBJ2-1; D gene unclear. The V end lost 4 bases, the J end lost 2 bases, and 13 bases lay between the germline ends. There are 15 residues in the CDR3. CDR1 and CDR2 (germline): SGHRS, YFSETQ. CDR3 nucleotide sequence: TGCGCCAGCAGCGCCGGCATCCTGGCCTACAATGAGCAGTTCTTC. Encoded protein: CASSAGILAYNEQFF.

A few counts support this clonotype. The V and J genes are TRBV5-6 and TRBJ2-1, with D perhaps TRBD1 (5 bases). The ends were cut back, 2 bases at V and 11 bases at J, with 14 bases in the middle. The CDR3 has 13 residues. CDR1 is SGHDT, CDR2 YYEEEE, per germline. The CDR3 reads CASSFTSGFQQFF. In DNA, the CDR3 is TGTGCCAGCAGCTTCACCTCAGGGTTTCAGCAGTTCTTC.

This clonotype has a count of ten or more. The chain joins TRBV11-1 to TRBJ1-2, with 8 bases that match TRBD1. This CDR3 is 15 amino acids long. V lost 10 bases, J lost 3 bases, and 13 bases stayed unmatched. Germline CDR1 reads SGHAT; CDR2 reads FQDESV (reference sequence). The CDR3 sequence is CANLDREMLDYGYTF. CDR3 nucleotide sequence: TGTGCCAACCTGGACAGGGAAATGCTGGACTATGGCTACACCTTC.

This clonotype was detected a few times. V gene TRBV4-1 combines with J gene TRBJ2-1, with 12 bases aligning to TRBD2. The CDR3 extends over 17 amino acids. The V gene end was trimmed by 2 bases and the J gene end by 2 bases; junction bases not matched to a gene: 4. Germline lookup yields CDR1 MGHRA and CDR2 YSYEKL. CDR3 sequence: CASSQPSGGAPYNEQFF. DNA of the CDR3: TGCGCCAGCAGCCAACCTAGCGGGGGGGCACCCTACAATGAGCAGTTCTTC.

This clonotype was counted only a few times. This chain uses TRBV5-6 with TRBJ1-5; 7 nucleotides match TRBD1. Germline V CDR1 and CDR2: SGHDT, YYEEEE. Trimming cost V 1 base and J 4 bases; bases outside gene matches: 5. The CDR3 is 15 residues long. CDR3 DNA sequence: TGTGCCAGCAGCTTGATGGGGACAGCAAATCAGCCCCAGCATTTT. Protein product: CASSLMGTANQPQHF.

With respect to this clonotype: Germline is not matched at one junction end, which may reflect a read error. The genes are TRBV5-3 and TRBJ2-7; 7 bases align to TRBD2. TRBV5-3 is annotated as an ORF whose role is uncertain. There are 18 residues in the CDR3. In nucleotides, the CDR3 is TGTGCCAGCAGCTTTAAAATGGAGGTGACTAGCCGCCGCTACGAGCAGTACTTC. Protein: CASSFKMEVTSRRYEQYF.

The chain links TRBV6-2 or TRBV6-3 to TRBJ2-3, with 7 bases lining up with TRBD2. The CDR3 sequence is 16 residues long. Per germline, CDR1 MNHEY and CDR2 SVGEGT. V shed 4 bases and J 0 bases; nucleotides not matched to a gene: 7. The CDR3 loop is CASSSPSGPSTDTQYF. Written as DNA, the CDR3 is TGTGCCAGCAGTTCCCCTAGCGGACCTAGCACAGATACGCAGTATTTT.